This T cell receptor beta chain was captured in a study of cytomegalovirus exposure and HLA in healthy donors. Study information: Earlier findings included some 120 million unique TCR beta sequences obtained from about 179 million T cells. Study observations and caveats: Within a later analysis, the majority of CMV-associated TCR beta chains appeared HLA-restricted. Presence/absence analyses rested on an assumption that sequencing depth was roughly uniform across donors. For most TCR beta V segments, an earlier analysis put the productive rate at about 87% or about 30% of the time.

Comment on this clone: Its specificity is unknown.

The PCR was carried out with 60 Vbeta primers and 13 Jbeta primers. The repertoire was sequenced with immunoSEQ multiplex PCR; TCRdb's copy has only in-frame clones and lacks some. The sample lists over 100,000 clones, about two thirds occurring once. The CDR3 spans 14 residues. Trimming left V 1 base short and J 5 bases short, with 9 bases between. Germline loops: CDR1 SGHDN, CDR2 FVKESK. Sequenced material: PBMCs. The receptor was derived from a man between 50 and 59 years old in good health and CMV-seropositive. This sequence joins TRBV14 and TRBJ2-1; D unclear. The CDR3 DNA is TGTGCCAGCAGCCAAGTTAGATTGCACAATGAGCAGTTCTTC. Translated, it gives CASSQVRLHNEQFF. Full variable domain (missing parts from reference TRBV14 and TRBJ2-1): EAGVTQFPSHSVIEKGQTVTLRCDPISGHDNLYWYRRVMGKEIKFLLHFVKESKQDESGMPNNRFLAERTGGTYSTLKVQPAELEDSGVYFCASSQVRLHNEQFFGPGTRLTVL.